Sequencing of this TCR beta chain was carried out in a study of breast tumors, draining lymph nodes, adjacent tissues. One entry per CDR3 protein results from TCRdb running MiXCR on the multiplex PCR reads. This table has roughly 130,000 distinct CDR3 sequences, 15% to 20% appearing once. The germline CDR1 and CDR2 sequences are SGHRS and YFSETQ. The CDR3 sequence is 14 residues long. The germline V and J ends were trimmed by 7 bases and 3 bases, with 15 bases remaining between them. The lymph nodes were axillary draining lymph nodes from breast cancer patients. There are a few counts of this clonotype. The target antigen is unknown. Findings and limits, study-wide: Most tumor T cells seemingly derive from lymph node, then expand in tumor. Tumor repertoires ranked between lymph nodes and nontumor tissue in diversity, with V and J gene preferences. Luminal-like breast cancer showed significantly greater tumor-nontumor repertoire similarity than basal-like breast cancer did.

What was sequenced was axillary lymph node tissue. The V gene is TRBV5-1, the J gene TRBJ2-3; unclear D gene. The TCR comes from a female donor with breast cancer. Some clones in this sample may be carry-over from other donors' samples. This chain's CDR3 is CASRPWGKTDTQYF. CDR3 sequence (DNA): TGCGCCAGCCGCCCGTGGGGTAAAACAGATACGCAGTATTTT.